This T cell receptor beta chain was recovered during a study of beta chain features in type 1 diabetes. Study-level information: Similarity in age, gender and cell yields was seen between patients and healthy donors.

The authors reverse transcribed all of the isolated RNA, so sequencing captured expressed TCRB transcripts. Deep immunoSEQ sequencing covered naive, central memory and regulatory T cell samples. Clones were sequenced by immunoSEQ multiplex PCR, and TCRdb holds only the in-frame ones, with some missing. The table has under 250,000 clones, 13% to 15% seen once. Germline V gene data show CDR1 as MNHEY and CDR2 as SVGAGI. The ends were cut back, 5 bases at V and 5 bases at J, with 16 bases in the middle. The CDR3 runs to 15 residues. Sequenced sample: naive CD4+ T cells from blood. The J gene is TRBJ2-1, the V gene TRBV6-5; unclear D gene. This TCR came from a woman aged 40-49 years in good health. The CDR3 region has the DNA TGTGCCAGCAGTCTCCCCGGAGCTTCGCACAATGAGCAGTTCTTC. The encoded protein is CASSLPGASHNEQFF.